This T cell receptor (beta chain) was recovered during a study of vaccination and CD4 T cells after COVID-19. Study context: Cells were stimulated with overlapping spike peptide pools from SARS-CoV-2, HCoV-NL63, HCoV-OC43 and HCoV-229E. Culture controls were given either a CEFX pool, an HIV-1 Nef pool, or no peptide.

Sample treatment: approximately 9-day PBMC culture with coronavirus spike peptide pools or control peptides (ViraFEST assay). There are a few counts of this clonotype. The antigen is not known. The Oncomine TCR Beta short-read assay sequenced DNA from cultured CD4+ T cells. From the PCR reads, TCRdb called clonotypes with MiXCR, one entry per CDR3 protein. The profile covers fewer than 15,000 distinct CDR3 sequences, with under 60% appearing a single time and approximately 12% taken by the ten largest. Trimming at V came to 6 bases and at J to 6 bases, leaving 7 bases not matched to a gene. The germline V gene has CDR1 WNHNN and CDR2 SYGVQD (reference sequence). The CDR3 runs to 14 residues.

The J gene is TRBJ2-2, the V gene TRBV10-1, with 7 nucleotides matching TRBD1. Sequencing was carried out using CD4+ T cells from blood, cultured in vitro. This clonotype was obtained from a human donor who had recovered from COVID-19. CDR3 amino acids: CASRERQGPGELFF. CDR3 sequence (DNA): TGCGCCAGCAGAGAACGACAGGGCCCCGGGGAGCTGTTTTTT.